Below are 13 T cell receptor beta chains sequenced from a single sample in a study of shared T cell receptors in the human thymus. This table comes from immunoSEQ multiplex PCR, and its TCRdb copy is limited to in-frame clones, with some not included. Among some 400,000 clones listed, roughly 94% were seen once. The specimen was thymocytes. The receptors here all came from a human donor.

The rearrangement links TRBV28 to TRBJ2-3, with 7 nucleotides matching TRBD1. This CDR3 region has 15 residues. CDR1 MDHEN and CDR2 SYDVKM come from the germline V gene. V shed 7 bases and J 0 bases; nucleotides not matched to a gene: 7. This CDR3 is CASNLDRSSTDTQYF. The CDR3 DNA is TGTGCCAGCAACCTGGACAGGAGCAGCACAGATACGCAGTATTTT.

CDR3 protein: CASRGTGFYYEQYF. CDR3 sequence (DNA): TGTGCCAGCCGAGGGACAGGGTTTTACTACGAGCAGTACTTC. The rearrangement uses TRBV27 and TRBJ2-7; 9 nucleotides agree with TRBD1. The length of the CDR3 is 14 residues. Germline-derived CDR1 and CDR2 are MNHEY and SMNVEV (reference sequence). Trimming removed 8 bases from V and 3 bases from J; junction bases left unmatched: 8.

V gene TRBV9 combines with J gene TRBJ1-2; D might be TRBD1 (6 bases). The CDR3 covers 13 residues. The germline V and J ends were trimmed by 4 bases and 4 bases, with 11 bases remaining between them. Germline V gene lookup returns CDR1 SGDLS and CDR2 YYNGEE. In DNA, the CDR3 is TGTGCCAGCAGCCCGGACAGATTCTATGGCTACACCTTC. It is translated as CASSPDRFYGYTF.

The V and J genes are TRBV29-1 and TRBJ1-1; tentatively, D is TRBD1 (5 bases). Germline values: CDR1 SQVTM, CDR2 ANQGSEA. CDR3 length equals 12 residues. V lost 2 bases to trimming and J lost 6 bases, with 10 bases between them. The CDR3 sequence is CSVERRGPEAFF. Here the CDR3 DNA reads TGCAGCGTTGAAAGGAGGGGTCCTGAAGCTTTCTTT.

V and J are TRBV18 and TRBJ2-1, with D perhaps TRBD2 (6 bases). The CDR3 runs to 19 residues. Trimming left V 3 bases short and J 4 bases short, with 25 bases between. Germline CDR1 is KGHSH and CDR2 is LQKENI. DNA for the CDR3: TGTGCCAGCTCACCGGGTTACGGGGGTGTACACGGGGAATACAATGAGCAGTTCTTC. The encoded protein is CASSPGYGGVHGEYNEQFF.

In this sample, this clone turned up once. This chain connects TRBV29-1 to TRBJ2-5; a possible D gene is TRBD1 (5 bases). Germline CDR1 reads SQVTM; CDR2 reads ANQGSEA. This CDR3 comprises 12 residues. CDR3 DNA sequence: TGCAGTTTTGATAGGGGTCAAGAGACCCAGTACTTC. The encoded protein is CSFDRGQETQYF.

This chain links TRBV5-1 with TRBJ1-2, with 8 bases aligning to TRBD1. The J segment lost 4 bases and the V segment lost 7 bases, leaving 9 bases of the junction unmatched. Germline CDR1 SGHRS, CDR2 YFSETQ. The CDR3 sequence is 14 residues long. The CDR3 bases are TGCGCCAGCTGCGATCCGACAGGGGCCTATGGCTACACCTTC. This encodes CASCDPTGAYGYTF.

V usage is TRBV19 and J usage is TRBJ1-3, with a weak D call TRBD1 (5 bases). The CDR3 loop spans 16 amino acids. Trimming removed 3 bases at V and 0 bases at J, with 12 bases between. Germline V gene sequence: CDR1 LNHDA, CDR2 SQIVND (reference sequence). As DNA, the CDR3 is TGTGCCAGTAGTATGAGGGACGGTCGCTCTGGAAACACCATATATTTT. Protein: CASSMRDGRSGNTIYF.

The chain carries TRBV7-2 and TRBJ2-1; 7 bases fit TRBD2. J was trimmed by 5 bases and V by 3 bases; bases with no gene match: 7. The germline V gene has CDR1 SGHTA and CDR2 FQGNSA. This CDR3 is 15 amino acids long. The CDR3 coding sequence is TGTGCCAGCAGCTTTCTAGGACTAGAAGACAATGAGCAGTTCTTC. Translated: CASSFLGLEDNEQFF. Together with reference TRBV7-2 and TRBJ2-1, the CDR3 gives the full variable domain: GAGVSQSPSNKVTEKGKDVELRCDPISGHTALYWYRQSLGQGLEFLIYFQGNSAPDKSGLPSDRFSAERTGGSVSTLTIQRTQQEDSAVYLCASSFLGLEDNEQFFGPGTRLTVL.

The chain combines TRBV2 with TRBJ2-3, with 8 nucleotides matching TRBD1. CDR1 and CDR2 from the germline V gene are SNHLY and FYNNEI. CDR3 size: 17 residues. V trimming: 3 bases; J trimming: 5 bases; junction bases outside the gene matches: 13. Here the CDR3 reads CASSDEDRVIGVDTQYF. The DNA of the CDR3 is TGTGCCAGCAGTGATGAGGACAGGGTAATAGGGGTAGATACGCAGTATTTT.

CDR3: CATRTDVATNEKLFF. The CDR3 nucleotides read TGTGCCACACGGACCGACGTTGCAACTAATGAAAAACTGTTTTTT. This chain uses TRBV15 with TRBJ1-4; D unresolved. Germline V gene lookup returns CDR1 LNHNV and CDR2 YYDKDF (reference sequence). The V end was cut by 9 bases, the J end by 0 bases, with 14 bases between. The CDR3 has 15 amino acids.

The genes are TRBV15 and TRBJ1-3, with D perhaps TRBD1 (6 bases). Germline loops: CDR1 LNHNV, CDR2 YYDKDF (reference sequence). Trimming took off 8 bases at V and 7 bases at J, with 21 bases between the two ends. The CDR3 covers 15 residues. This chain's CDR3 is CATRPNYRDRNTIYF. The DNA of the CDR3 is TGTGCCACCCGACCGAATTACAGGGATCGGAACACCATATATTTT.

The CDR3 nucleotides are TGTGCCAGCTCACCCTACCTTGGGGCCAAGACTTTCTTT. Translation: CASSPYLGAKTFF. The chain recombines TRBV18 with TRBJ1-1; tentatively, D is TRBD1 (5 bases). The CDR3 is 13 residues long. Trimming removed 3 bases from V and 12 bases from J, with 17 bases in between. From germline, CDR1 is KGHSH and CDR2 LQKENI.